The text below deals with one T cell receptor beta chain. The data belong to a study of blood T cell repertoires in COVID-19. Study-wide context: Sample material is recorded as cDNA or gDNA derived from T cells, B-cell-depleted T cells, or PBMCs.

Original methodology: Reference gene primer amplification gave nucleated cell count estimates. Clones were sequenced by immunoSEQ multiplex PCR, and TCRdb holds only the in-frame ones, with some missing. V, J and clone size are taken as reported in that table, and D and trimming were inferred from the DNA itself. In the table there are some 370,000 clones, nearly 90% of which are singletons. The sample was peripheral blood. This receptor was taken from a man younger than 35 with active or convalescent COVID-19.

The DNA for the CDR3 is TGTGCCAGCAGCCCCTATGGCGCTGGAGGAGAAAAACTGTTTTTT. Protein sequence: CASSPYGAGGEKLFF. This chain joins TRBV3-1 (or the pseudogene TRBV3-2) and TRBJ1-4, with D unclear. The germline gives CDR1 LGHDT, CDR2 YNNKEL (reference sequence). The CDR3 contains 15 residues. Trimming took 4 bases from V and 8 from J, leaving 17 bases between them.